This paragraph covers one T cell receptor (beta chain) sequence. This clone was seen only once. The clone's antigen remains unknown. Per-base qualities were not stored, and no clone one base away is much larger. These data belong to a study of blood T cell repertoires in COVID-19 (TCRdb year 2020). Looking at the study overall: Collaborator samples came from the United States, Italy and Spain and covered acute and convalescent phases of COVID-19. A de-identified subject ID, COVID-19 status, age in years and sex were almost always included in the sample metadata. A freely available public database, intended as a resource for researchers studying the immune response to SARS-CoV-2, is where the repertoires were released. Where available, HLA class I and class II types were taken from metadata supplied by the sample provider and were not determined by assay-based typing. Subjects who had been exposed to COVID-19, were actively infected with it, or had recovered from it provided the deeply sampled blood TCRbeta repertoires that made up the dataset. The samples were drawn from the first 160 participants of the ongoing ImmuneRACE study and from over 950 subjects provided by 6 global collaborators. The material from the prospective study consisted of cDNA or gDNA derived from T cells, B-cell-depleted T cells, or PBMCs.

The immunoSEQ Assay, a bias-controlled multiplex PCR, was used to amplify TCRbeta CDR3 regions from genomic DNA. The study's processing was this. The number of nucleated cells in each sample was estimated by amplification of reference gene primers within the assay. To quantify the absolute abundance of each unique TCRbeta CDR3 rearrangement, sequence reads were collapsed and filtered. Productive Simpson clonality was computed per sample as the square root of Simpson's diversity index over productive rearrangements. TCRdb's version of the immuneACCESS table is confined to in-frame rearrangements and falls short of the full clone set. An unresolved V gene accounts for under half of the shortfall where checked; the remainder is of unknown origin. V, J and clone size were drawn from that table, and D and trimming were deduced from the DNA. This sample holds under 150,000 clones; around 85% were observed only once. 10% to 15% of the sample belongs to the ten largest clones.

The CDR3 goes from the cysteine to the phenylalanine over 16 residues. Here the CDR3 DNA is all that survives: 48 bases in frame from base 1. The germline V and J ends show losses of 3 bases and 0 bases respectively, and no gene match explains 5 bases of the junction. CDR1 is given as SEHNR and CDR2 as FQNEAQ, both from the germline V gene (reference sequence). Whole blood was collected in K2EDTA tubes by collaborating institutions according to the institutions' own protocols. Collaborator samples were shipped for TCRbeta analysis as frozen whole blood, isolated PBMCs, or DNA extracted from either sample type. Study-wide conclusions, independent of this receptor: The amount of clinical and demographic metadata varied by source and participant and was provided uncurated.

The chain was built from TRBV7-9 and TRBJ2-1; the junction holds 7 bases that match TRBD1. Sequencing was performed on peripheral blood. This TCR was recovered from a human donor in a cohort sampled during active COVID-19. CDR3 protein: CASSFPDRSSYNEQFF. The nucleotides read TGTGCCAGCAGCTTCCCGGACAGGAGCTCCTACAATGAGCAGTTCTTC.